The present entry profiles one T cell receptor beta chain with its context. The antigen is not known. This sample is drawn from a study of T cell responses to AZD1222 COVID-19 vaccine. Clones were read by immunoSEQ multiplex PCR, and TCRdb kept only the in-frame ones, dropping some. The table has more than 85,000 clones, around nine tenths seen once. This CDR3 is built from 16 residues. With V trimmed by 2 bases and J by 2 bases, 5 bases remained unmatched. Germline CDR1 and CDR2: KGHSH and LQKENI. Study-level results: Just a handful of people given AZD1222 tested seropositive at baseline. None of the repertoires were sampled until the peak T cell response had passed. Vaccine-associated CD4 TCRs ranged over spike, dominating at 160-218 and 743-854.

This TCR was recovered from an adult in good health. The chain links TRBV18 to TRBJ1-3; 8 bases are shared with TRBD1. Sample: peripheral blood, taken on day 0 of AZD1222 vaccination. As DNA, the CDR3 is TGTGCCAGCTCACCAGAGGGACAGGCCACTGGAAACACCATATATTTT. This gives the protein CASSPEGQATGNTIYF.